A single sample is the source of the 7 T cell receptor beta chains below, sequenced in a study of a mutant IDH1 vaccine in newly diagnosed glioma (dated by TCRdb to about 2021). The library was obtained by the immunoSEQ multiplex PCR assay. Here the immuneACCESS table is served through TCRdb, limited to in-frame sequences with V and J called. Missing clones are a known gap in these copies; in checked studies unresolved V genes cover under half, and the rest lacks a known reason. The sample table lists about 51,000 clones, 78% of them with a count of one. The top ten hold 1.8% of the sample. These receptors have no known antigen. The time point label here, explained by the study, means: week 5, during vaccination. Each vaccine dose was 300 ug of a 20-mer mutant IDH1 peptide in Montanide, given subcutaneously with topical imiquimod. Source: PBMCs, taken from a glioma patient whose treatment included an IDH1 peptide vaccine. Receptor source: a woman between 35 and 50 years old with glioma.

This chain connects TRBV27 to TRBJ1-1; D is uncertain. The CDR3 extends over 15 amino acids. V gave up 2 bases and J gave up 2 bases, with 12 bases separating them. Germline loops: CDR1 MNHEY, CDR2 SMNVEV (reference sequence). The CDR3 DNA reads as TGTGCCAGCAGTTTAATGGGTAGTGTTAACACTGAAGCTTTCTTT. It yields the protein CASSLMGSVNTEAFF.

This chain uses TRBV29-1 with TRBJ2-3; 9 bases are a match to TRBD2. Trimming cost V 5 bases and J 4 bases; bases outside gene matches: 7. This CDR3 spans 14 amino acids. Germline loops: CDR1 SQVTM, CDR2 ANQGSEA. For the CDR3, the DNA is TGCAGCGTTAAGGCGGGGGGGCCGCCAGATACGCAGTATTTT. Amino acid sequence: CSVKAGGPPDTQYF.

Here the CDR3 reads CASSERRPNQPQHF. DNA for the CDR3: TGTGCCAGCAGTGAAAGACGTCCGAATCAGCCCCAGCATTTT. The chain is built from TRBV6-1 and TRBJ1-5; D not resolved. V was cut by 2 bases and J by 4 bases, with 9 bases left in between. CDR3 length: 14 amino acids. The germline V gene encodes CDR1 MNHNS and CDR2 SASEGT.

The rearrangement joins TRBV6-5 to TRBJ2-3; 7 bases fit TRBD1. Trimming cost V 7 bases and J 1 base; bases outside gene matches: 8. CDR3 length: 15 amino acids. Germline V CDR1 and CDR2: MNHEY, SVGAGI. Here the CDR3 reads CASMYDRARTDTQYF. In nucleotides, the CDR3 is TGTGCCAGCATGTACGACAGGGCGCGCACAGATACGCAGTATTTT.

The chain uses TRBV6-5 and TRBJ2-6; D not resolved. The germline V and J ends were trimmed by 0 bases and 0 bases, with 6 bases remaining between them. CDR1 is MNHEY and CDR2 is SVGAGI in the germline V gene. The CDR3 is 16 residues long. The CDR3 region is CASSYSDGSGANVLTF. In DNA, the CDR3 is TGTGCCAGCAGTTACTCTGACGGCTCTGGGGCCAACGTCCTGACTTTC.

This clone is a singleton in its sample. The chain links TRBV15 to TRBJ2-7, with D possibly being TRBD2 (7 bases). Per germline, CDR1 LNHNV and CDR2 YYDKDF (reference sequence). Deletions cut 1 base from V and 3 bases from J, with 28 bases between. This CDR3 has 20 amino acids. CDR3 DNA sequence: TGTGCCACCAGCAGAGGTCCGAGGGGGGGCCCACAAAGGGGTCACTACGAGCAGTACTTC. Protein product: CATSRGPRGGPQRGHYEQYF.

The chain joins TRBV6-5 to TRBJ1-1; D gene ambiguous. The germline V gene has CDR1 MNHEY and CDR2 SVGAGI. V was trimmed by 0 bases and J by 0 bases, leaving 8 bases between them. This CDR3 contains 15 residues. The CDR3 DNA reads as TGTGCCAGCAGTTACTCGGAGGTCATGAACACTGAAGCTTTCTTT. The encoded protein is CASSYSEVMNTEAFF.